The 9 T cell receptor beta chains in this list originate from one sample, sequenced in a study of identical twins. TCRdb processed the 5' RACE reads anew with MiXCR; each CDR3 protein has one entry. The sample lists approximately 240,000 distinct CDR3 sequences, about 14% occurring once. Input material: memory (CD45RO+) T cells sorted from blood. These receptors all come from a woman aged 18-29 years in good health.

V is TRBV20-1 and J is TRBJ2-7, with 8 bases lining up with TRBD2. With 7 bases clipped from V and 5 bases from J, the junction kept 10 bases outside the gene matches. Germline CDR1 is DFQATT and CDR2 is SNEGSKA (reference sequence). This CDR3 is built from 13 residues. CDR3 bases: TGCAGTGTAGGGGGACTAGTGTTCCACGAGCAGTACTTC. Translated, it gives CSVGGLVFHEQYF.

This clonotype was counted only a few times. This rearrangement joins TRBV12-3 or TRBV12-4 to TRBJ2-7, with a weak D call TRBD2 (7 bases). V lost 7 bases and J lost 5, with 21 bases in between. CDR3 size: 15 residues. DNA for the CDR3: TGTGCCAGCACTTCCAAGGGGGGGGCGCGGAACGAGCAGTACTTC. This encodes CASTSKGGARNEQYF.

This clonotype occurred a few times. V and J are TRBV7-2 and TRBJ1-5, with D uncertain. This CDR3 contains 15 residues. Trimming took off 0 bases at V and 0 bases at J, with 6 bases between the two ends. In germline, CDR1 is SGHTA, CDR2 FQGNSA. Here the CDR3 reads CASSLATYSNQPQHF. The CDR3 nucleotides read TGTGCCAGCAGCTTAGCGACGTATAGCAATCAGCCCCAGCATTTT.

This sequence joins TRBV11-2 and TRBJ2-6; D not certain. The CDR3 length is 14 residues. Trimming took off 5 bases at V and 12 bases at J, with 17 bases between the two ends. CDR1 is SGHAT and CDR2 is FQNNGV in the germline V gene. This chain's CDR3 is CASSPSVQSPVLTF. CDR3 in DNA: TGTGCCAGCAGCCCTTCGGTCCAATCCCCCGTCCTGACTTTC. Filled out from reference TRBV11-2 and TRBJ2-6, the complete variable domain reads EAGVAQSPRYKIIEKRQSVAFWCNPISGHATLYWYQQILGQGPKLLIQFQNNGVVDDSQLPKDRFSAERLKGVDSTLKIQPAKLEDSAVYLCASSPSVQSPVLTFGAGSRLTVL.

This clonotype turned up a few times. The CDR3 DNA reads as TGTGCCAGCAGCTTTTTAGAGAGGCAGCCCCAGCATTTT. Translating it yields CASSFLERQPQHF. The rearrangement joins TRBV11-2 to TRBJ1-5; D remains unclear. The CDR3 loop spans 13 amino acids. Per the germline V gene, CDR1 is SGHAT and CDR2 is FQNNGV. V lost 3 bases, J lost 7 bases, and 10 bases lay in between.

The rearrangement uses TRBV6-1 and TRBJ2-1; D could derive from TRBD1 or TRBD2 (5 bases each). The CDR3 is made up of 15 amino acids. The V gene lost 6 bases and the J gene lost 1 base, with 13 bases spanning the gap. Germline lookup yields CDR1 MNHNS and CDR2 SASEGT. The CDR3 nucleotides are TGTGCCAGCAGGCCCGGGACGGTTTCCTACAATGAGCAGTTCTTC. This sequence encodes CASRPGTVSYNEQFF.

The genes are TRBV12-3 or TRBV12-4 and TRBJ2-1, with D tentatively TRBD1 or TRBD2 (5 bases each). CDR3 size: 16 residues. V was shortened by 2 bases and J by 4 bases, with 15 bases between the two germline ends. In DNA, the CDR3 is TGTGCCAGCAGTTTACGGGGCGGGCCACGGTACAATGAGCAGTTCTTC. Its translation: CASSLRGGPRYNEQFF.

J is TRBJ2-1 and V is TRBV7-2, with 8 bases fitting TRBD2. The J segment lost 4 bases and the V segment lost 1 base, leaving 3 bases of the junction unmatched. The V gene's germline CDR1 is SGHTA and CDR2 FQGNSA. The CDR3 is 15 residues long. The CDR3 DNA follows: TGTGCCAGCAGCTTAGAAGGACTAGCTTACAATGAGCAGTTCTTC. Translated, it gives CASSLEGLAYNEQFF. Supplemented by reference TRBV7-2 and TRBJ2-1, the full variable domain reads GAGVSQSPSNKVTEKGKDVELRCDPISGHTALYWYRQSLGQGLEFLIYFQGNSAPDKSGLPSDRFSAERTGGSVSTLTIQRTQQEDSAVYLCASSLEGLAYNEQFFGPGTRLTVL.

CDR3 region: CASSLDERGHQYF. For the CDR3, the DNA is TGTGCCAGCAGCTTGGACGAACGGGGGCATCAGTACTTC. This chain uses TRBV5-6 with TRBJ2-4; D tentatively reads TRBD1 or TRBD2 (6 bases each). The CDR3 is 13 residues long. The germline CDR1 and CDR2 sequences are SGHDT and YYEEEE. Trimming took 0 bases from V and 12 from J, leaving 13 bases between them.